The entry below describes one T cell receptor (beta chain). Original analysis: Amplification of reference gene primers provided the estimated nucleated cell counts. TCRdb's table, derived via immunoSEQ multiplex PCR, lists solely in-frame clones and lacks some. V and J calls and clone size are copied from that table; D and trimming were computed from the DNA. Among fewer than 350,000 clones listed, around nine tenths were seen once. CDR1 and CDR2 (germline): SGHDT, YYEEEE. Germline trimming cut 7 bases from V and 6 bases from J; bases unmatched to any gene: 11. The CDR3 contains 14 residues. This record comes from a study of blood T cell repertoires in COVID-19. Study background: The United States, Italy and Spain supplied acute and convalescent COVID-19 samples.

This chain links TRBV5-6 with TRBJ2-3; TRBD1 matches at 7 bases. The sample comprised peripheral blood. The receptor was isolated from a man between 35 and 55 years old with active or convalescent COVID-19. As DNA, the CDR3 is TGTGCCAGCGAGAGGGGGCCAGTAGGCGATACGCAGTATTTT. As protein: CASERGPVGDTQYF.